The 16 T cell receptor beta chains given below trace back to one sample, sequenced in a study of radiotherapy plus CTLA-4 blockade in lung cancer. Sequenced by immunoSEQ multiplex PCR; TCRdb stores in-frame clones only, minus some. The sample includes tens of thousands of clones, 70% to 80% of them seen just once. The sequencing used peripheral blood, collected from a patient treated with radiotherapy plus ipilimumab. The receptors originated from a human donor with non-small cell lung cancer whose response to radiotherapy plus ipilimumab could not be evaluated.

The chain joins TRBV5-1 to TRBJ2-7; TRBD1 aligns across 9 bases. With 3 bases clipped from V and 5 bases from J, the junction kept 9 bases outside the gene matches. The germline gives CDR1 SGHRS, CDR2 YFSETQ. This CDR3 comprises 15 residues. CDR3 coding DNA: TGCGCCAGCAGCTCCACCGGGACAGGGTGGAACGAGCAGTACTTC. Amino acid sequence: CASSSTGTGWNEQYF.

This sequence joins TRBV6-5 and TRBJ1-2; D perhaps matches TRBD1 (5 bases). The CDR3 loop spans 14 amino acids. Germline CDR1 MNHEY, CDR2 SVGAGI. The V end lost 5 bases, the J end lost 5 bases, and 15 bases lay between the germline ends. CDR3 amino acids: CASSEGGTAYGYTF. The CDR3 bases are TGTGCCAGCAGTGAAGGAGGGACGGCGTATGGCTACACCTTC.

The genes are TRBV2 and TRBJ2-1; 13 nucleotides line up with TRBD2. J lost 4 bases, V lost 6 bases, and 3 bases had no gene match. The CDR3 consists of 15 residues. The germline CDR1 and CDR2 sequences are SNHLY and FYNNEI. Here the CDR3 DNA reads TGTGCCAGCAGCGGACTAGCGGGGGTTTACAATGAGCAGTTCTTC. Its translation: CASSGLAGVYNEQFF.

The J gene is TRBJ1-2, the V gene TRBV4-3, with no clear D. Trimming took 1 base from V and 1 from J, leaving 10 bases between them. The CDR3 loop spans 15 amino acids. Germline CDR1 and CDR2: LGHNA and YSLEER. CDR3 in DNA: TGCGCCAGCAGCCAAGCCACAGCCATTAACTATGGCTACACCTTC. Amino acid sequence: CASSQATAINYGYTF.

This chain connects TRBV9 to TRBJ1-1; 9 bases align to TRBD1. V lost 3 bases, J lost 2 bases, and 11 bases stayed unmatched. The CDR3 loop spans 17 amino acids. From germline, CDR1 is SGDLS and CDR2 YYNGEE. CDR3 DNA sequence: TGTGCCAGCAGCGCGTGGGGACAGGGAGGAGGAAACACTGAAGCTTTCTTT. Its translation is CASSAWGQGGGNTEAFF.

The chain couples TRBV13 to TRBJ2-1; D is uncertain. The CDR3 consists of 15 residues. Germline V gene sequence: CDR1 PRHDT, CDR2 FYEKMQ (reference sequence). V was pared by 4 bases and J by 3 bases, with 13 bases between. CDR3: CASSSRHENYNEQFF. In nucleotides, the CDR3 is TGTGCCAGCAGCTCCCGACATGAAAACTACAATGAGCAGTTCTTC.

The chain uses TRBV7-2 and TRBJ1-6; D uncertain. Germline V gives CDR1 SGHTA, CDR2 FQGNSA. This CDR3 has 16 amino acids. The V end was cut by 5 bases, the J end by 0 bases, with 11 bases between. The CDR3 spells CASSPRASSYNSPLHF. The CDR3 DNA reads as TGTGCCAGCAGCCCGAGGGCGAGCTCCTATAATTCACCCCTCCACTTT.

The chain employs TRBV27 and TRBJ2-7; 7 bases are a match to TRBD1. Germline loops: CDR1 MNHEY, CDR2 SMNVEV (reference sequence). CDR3 length: 13 amino acids. Germline trimming cut 3 bases from V and 2 bases from J; bases unmatched to any gene: 1. The CDR3: CASSLGQTYEQYF. DNA for the CDR3: TGTGCCAGCAGTTTGGGACAGACCTACGAGCAGTACTTC.

The chain couples TRBV5-1 to TRBJ2-1; 12 bases match TRBD2. From germline, CDR1 is SGHRS and CDR2 YFSETQ. After removal of 3 bases from V and 6 bases from J, the junction contained 4 bases not matched to a gene. The CDR3 runs to 15 residues. This CDR3 is CASSSGLAGSNEQFF. In DNA form, the CDR3 reads TGCGCCAGCAGCTCCGGACTAGCGGGATCCAATGAGCAGTTCTTC.

The DNA of the CDR3 is TGTGCCAGCAGCTTTTCTAGTACCTACGAGCAGTACTTC. Residues: CASSFSSTYEQYF. This sequence joins TRBV13 and TRBJ2-7, with D unclear. Germline CDR1 and CDR2: PRHDT and FYEKMQ (reference sequence). Trimming removed 3 bases from V and 2 bases from J, with 8 bases in between. The CDR3 is made up of 13 amino acids.

This clone was detected only once. This chain uses TRBV13 with TRBJ1-3; D call uncertain. Germline-derived CDR1 and CDR2 are PRHDT and FYEKMQ (reference sequence). V lost 1 base and J 3 bases, leaving 7 bases between the germline ends. The CDR3 covers 14 residues. The CDR3 DNA follows: TGTGCCAGCAGCTTAGTGGGAGGTGGAAACACCATATATTTT. This gives the protein CASSLVGGGNTIYF.

This rearrangement joins TRBV10-3 to TRBJ2-7; 7 bases are a match to TRBD2. The CDR3 length is 12 residues. CDR1 ENHRY and CDR2 SYGVKD come from the germline V gene. The V segment lost 10 bases and the J segment 6 bases; nucleotides outside the gene matches: 9. The CDR3 DNA reads TGTGCCACGGGGAGGGACGCCCTCGAGCAGTACTTC. Amino acid sequence: CATGRDALEQYF.

This chain connects TRBV9 to TRBJ2-7; TRBD1 is a possible D gene (6 bases). The germline V gene encodes CDR1 SGDLS and CDR2 YYNGEE. The CDR3 is made up of 14 amino acids. Between the trimmed V and J ends, which lost 0 bases and 2 bases, there was a span of 9 bases. The chain's CDR3 is CASSVGGTTYEQYF. Here the CDR3 DNA reads TGTGCCAGCAGCGTAGGTGGGACAACCTACGAGCAGTACTTC.

In its sample, this clone was seen once. V gene TRBV4-1 combines with J gene TRBJ1-1, with a weak D call TRBD1 (5 bases). The CDR3 runs 15 residues. The germline gives CDR1 MGHRA, CDR2 YSYEKL. The germline V and J ends were trimmed by 1 base and 8 bases, with 17 bases remaining between them. This chain's CDR3 is CASSQASQGGLEAFF. In DNA, the CDR3 is TGCGCCAGCAGCCAAGCTTCCCAGGGCGGCCTCGAAGCTTTCTTT.

This chain links TRBV10-3 with TRBJ2-7; possibly TRBD1 for D (6 bases). The CDR3 is 16 residues long. The germline V gene has CDR1 ENHRY and CDR2 SYGVKD. V dropped 0 bases and J dropped 2 bases, with 14 bases sitting between them. This CDR3 is CAISESLQGITYEQYF. The CDR3 nucleotides read TGTGCCATCAGTGAGTCCCTGCAGGGGATAACCTACGAGCAGTACTTC.

V and J are TRBV5-6 and TRBJ1-1; 10 nucleotides align to TRBD1. The CDR3 contains 15 residues. V lost 4 bases and J lost 11; bases outside the gene matches: 14. Germline CDR1 SGHDT, CDR2 YYEEEE. The CDR3 nucleotides read TGTGCCAGCAGCGCCAGACAGGGGGCGGAACGGTGGGCTTTCTTT. Translation gives CASSARQGAERWAFF.